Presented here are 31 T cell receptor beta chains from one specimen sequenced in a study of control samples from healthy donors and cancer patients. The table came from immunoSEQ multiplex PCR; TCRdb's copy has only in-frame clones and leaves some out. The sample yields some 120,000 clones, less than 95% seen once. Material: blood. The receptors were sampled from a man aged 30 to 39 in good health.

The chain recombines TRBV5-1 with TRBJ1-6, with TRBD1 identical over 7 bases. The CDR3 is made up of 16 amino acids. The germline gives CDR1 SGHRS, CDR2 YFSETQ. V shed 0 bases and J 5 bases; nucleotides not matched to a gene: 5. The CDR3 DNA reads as TGCGCCAGCAGCTTGGAGCCAGGGGGTCATAATTCACCCCTCCACTTT. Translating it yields CASSLEPGGHNSPLHF.

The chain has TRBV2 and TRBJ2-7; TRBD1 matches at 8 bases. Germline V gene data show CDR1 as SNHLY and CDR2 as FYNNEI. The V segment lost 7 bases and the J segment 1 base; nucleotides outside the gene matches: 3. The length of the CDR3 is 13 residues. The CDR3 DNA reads TGTGCCAGCACTAGACAGGGGTCCTACGAGCAGTACTTC. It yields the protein CASTRQGSYEQYF. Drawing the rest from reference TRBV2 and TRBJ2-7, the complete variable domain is EPEVTQTPSHQVTQMGQEVILRCVPISNHLYFYWYRQILGQKVEFLVSFYNNEISEKSEIFDDQFSVERPDGSNFTLKIRSTKLEDSAMYFCASTRQGSYEQYFGPGTRLTVT.

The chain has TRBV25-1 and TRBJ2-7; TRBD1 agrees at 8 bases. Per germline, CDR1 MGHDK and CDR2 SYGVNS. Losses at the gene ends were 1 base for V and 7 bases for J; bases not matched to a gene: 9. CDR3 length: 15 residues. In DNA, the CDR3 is TGTGCCAGCAGTGAATTCCAGGGGGCGCAGGGGGAGCAGTACTTC. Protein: CASSEFQGAQGEQYF.

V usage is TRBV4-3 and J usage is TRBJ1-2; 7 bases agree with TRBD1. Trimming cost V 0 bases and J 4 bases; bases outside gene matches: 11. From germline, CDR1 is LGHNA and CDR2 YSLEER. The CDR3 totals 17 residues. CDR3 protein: CASSQDSGTAALYGYTF. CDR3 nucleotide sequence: TGCGCCAGCAGCCAAGATTCCGGGACAGCAGCGCTCTATGGCTACACCTTC.

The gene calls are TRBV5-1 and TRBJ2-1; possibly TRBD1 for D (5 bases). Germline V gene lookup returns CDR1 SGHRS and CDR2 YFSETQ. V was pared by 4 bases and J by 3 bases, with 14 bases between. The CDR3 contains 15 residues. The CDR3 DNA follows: TGCGCCAGCAGCGCGACAGTCAGCGTCTACAATGAGCAGTTCTTC. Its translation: CASSATVSVYNEQFF.

The CDR3 sequence is CSVVNTGELFF. The DNA of the CDR3 is TGCAGCGTTGTGAACACCGGGGAGCTGTTTTTT. The V gene is TRBV29-1, the J gene TRBJ2-2; D is uncertain. Trimming pared 4 bases from V and 1 base from J, leaving 1 base between. There are 11 residues in the CDR3. CDR1 and CDR2 from the germline V gene are SQVTM and ANQGSEA.

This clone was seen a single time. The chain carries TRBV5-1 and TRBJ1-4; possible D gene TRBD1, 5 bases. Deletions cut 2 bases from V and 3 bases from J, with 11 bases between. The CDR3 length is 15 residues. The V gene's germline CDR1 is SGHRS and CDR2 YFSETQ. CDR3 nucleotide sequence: TGCGCCAGCAGCTTAGGGACCGGTTCTAATGAAAAACTGTTTTTT. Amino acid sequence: CASSLGTGSNEKLFF. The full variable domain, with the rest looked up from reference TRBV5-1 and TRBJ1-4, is KAGVTQTPRYLIKTRGQQVTLSCSPISGHRSVSWYQQTPGQGLQFLFEYFSETQRNKGNFPGRFSGRQFSNSRSEMNVSTLELGDSALYLCASSLGTGSNEKLFFGSGTQLSVL.

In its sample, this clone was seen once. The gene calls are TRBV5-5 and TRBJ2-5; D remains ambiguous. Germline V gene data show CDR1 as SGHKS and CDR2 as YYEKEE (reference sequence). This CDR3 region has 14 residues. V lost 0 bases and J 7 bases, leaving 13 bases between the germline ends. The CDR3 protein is CASSLGQPVGTQYF. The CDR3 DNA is TGTGCCAGCAGCTTGGGGCAGCCCGTAGGGACCCAGTACTTC.

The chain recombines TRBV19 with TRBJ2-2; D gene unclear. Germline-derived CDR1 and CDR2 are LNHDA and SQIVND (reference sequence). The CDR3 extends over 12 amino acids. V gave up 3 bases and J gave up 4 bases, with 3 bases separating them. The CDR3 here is CASSMATGELFF. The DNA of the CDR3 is TGTGCCAGTAGTATGGCCACCGGGGAGCTGTTTTTT.

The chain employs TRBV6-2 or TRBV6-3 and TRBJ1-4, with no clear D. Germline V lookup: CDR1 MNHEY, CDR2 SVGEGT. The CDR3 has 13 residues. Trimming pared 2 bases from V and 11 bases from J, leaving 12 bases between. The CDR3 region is CASSYRAAGKLFF. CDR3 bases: TGTGCCAGCAGTTACCGGGCCGCCGGGAAACTGTTTTTT.

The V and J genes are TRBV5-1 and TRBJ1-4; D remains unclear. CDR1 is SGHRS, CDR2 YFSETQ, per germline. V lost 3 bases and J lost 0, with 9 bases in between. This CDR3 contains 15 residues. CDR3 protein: CASSSESPTNEKLFF. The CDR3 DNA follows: TGCGCCAGCAGCTCGGAATCACCAACTAATGAAAAACTGTTTTTT.

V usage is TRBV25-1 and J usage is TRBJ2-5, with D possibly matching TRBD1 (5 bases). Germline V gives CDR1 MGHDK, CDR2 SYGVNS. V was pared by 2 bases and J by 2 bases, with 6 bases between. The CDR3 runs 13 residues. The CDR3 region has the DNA TGTGCCAGCAGTGAACAGGGTCAAGAGACCCAGTACTTC. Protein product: CASSEQGQETQYF.

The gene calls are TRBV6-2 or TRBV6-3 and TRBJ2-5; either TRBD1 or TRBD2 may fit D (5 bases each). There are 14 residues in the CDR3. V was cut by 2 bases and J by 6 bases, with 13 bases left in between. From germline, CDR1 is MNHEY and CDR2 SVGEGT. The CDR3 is CASSYPGPVKTQYF. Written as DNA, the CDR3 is TGTGCCAGCAGTTACCCGGGGCCCGTGAAGACCCAGTACTTC.

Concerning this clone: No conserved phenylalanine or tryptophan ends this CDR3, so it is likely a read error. The CDR3 spells CASSQDGVDYGYTL. The CDR3 DNA reads TGCGCCAGCAGCCAAGATGGGGTGGACTATGGCTACACCCTC. V usage is TRBV4-3 and J usage is TRBJ1-2; no clear D gene. Per the germline V gene, CDR1 is LGHNA and CDR2 is YSLEER. This CDR3 is built from 14 residues. Trimming left V 0 bases short and J 3 bases short, with 8 bases between.

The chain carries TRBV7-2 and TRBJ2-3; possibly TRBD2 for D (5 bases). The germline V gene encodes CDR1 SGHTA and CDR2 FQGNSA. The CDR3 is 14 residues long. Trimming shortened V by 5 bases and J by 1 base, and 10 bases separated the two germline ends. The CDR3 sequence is CASSPGVRTDTQYF. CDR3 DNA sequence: TGTGCCAGCAGCCCCGGGGTTCGCACAGATACGCAGTATTTT.

In DNA, the CDR3 is TGTGCCAGCACCAACGAGCCTGGAAACACCATATATTTT. This translates into CASTNEPGNTIYF. This rearrangement joins TRBV7-2 to TRBJ1-3; D is unclear. The CDR3 length is 13 residues. The ends were cut back, 7 bases at V and 2 bases at J, with 9 bases in the middle. CDR1 SGHTA and CDR2 FQGNSA come from the germline V gene.

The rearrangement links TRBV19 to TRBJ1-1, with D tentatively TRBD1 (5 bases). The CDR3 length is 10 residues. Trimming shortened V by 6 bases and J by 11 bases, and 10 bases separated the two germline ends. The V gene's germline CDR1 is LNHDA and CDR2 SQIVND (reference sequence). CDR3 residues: CASRGHVAFF. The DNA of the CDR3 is TGTGCCAGTAGAGGACACGTGGCTTTCTTT. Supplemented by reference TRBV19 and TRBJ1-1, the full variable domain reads DGGITQSPKYLFRKEGQNVTLSCEQNLNHDAMYWYRQDPGQGLRLIYYSQIVNDFQKGDIAEGYSVSREKKESFPLTVTSAQKNPTAFYLCASRGHVAFFGQGTRLTVV.

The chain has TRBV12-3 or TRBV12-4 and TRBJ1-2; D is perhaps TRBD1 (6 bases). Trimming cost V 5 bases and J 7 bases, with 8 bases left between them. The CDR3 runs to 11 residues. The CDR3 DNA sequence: TGTGCCAGCAGTCCAGGGGTTGGCTACACCTTC. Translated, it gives CASSPGVGYTF.

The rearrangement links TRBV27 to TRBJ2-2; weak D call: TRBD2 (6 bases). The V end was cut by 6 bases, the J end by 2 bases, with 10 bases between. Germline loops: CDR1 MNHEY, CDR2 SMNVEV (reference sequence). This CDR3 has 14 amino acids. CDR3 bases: TGTGCCAGCAGACCGGGACTCAACACCGGGGAGCTGTTTTTT. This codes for CASRPGLNTGELFF.

This chain's CDR3 is CASSGQSSPLHF. The DNA of the CDR3 is TGTGCCAGCAGCGGACAGTCCTCACCCCTCCACTTT. The chain is built from TRBV7-9 and TRBJ1-6; TRBD1 is a possible D gene (6 bases). CDR1 and CDR2 (germline): SEHNR, FQNEAQ (reference sequence). The ends were cut back, 5 bases at V and 10 bases at J, with 9 bases in the middle. The CDR3 covers 12 residues.

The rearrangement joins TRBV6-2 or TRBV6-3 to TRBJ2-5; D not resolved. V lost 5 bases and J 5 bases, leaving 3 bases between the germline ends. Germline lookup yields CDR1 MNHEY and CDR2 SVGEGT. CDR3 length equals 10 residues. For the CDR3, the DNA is TGTGCCAGCAGTCGGGAGACCCAGTACTTC. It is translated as CASSRETQYF.

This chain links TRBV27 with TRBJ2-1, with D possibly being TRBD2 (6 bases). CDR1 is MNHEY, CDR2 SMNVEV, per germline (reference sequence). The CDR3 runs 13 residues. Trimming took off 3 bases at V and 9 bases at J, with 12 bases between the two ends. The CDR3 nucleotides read TGTGCCAGCAGTTTTTCACTAGCCGGTGAGCAGTTCTTC. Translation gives CASSFSLAGEQFF.

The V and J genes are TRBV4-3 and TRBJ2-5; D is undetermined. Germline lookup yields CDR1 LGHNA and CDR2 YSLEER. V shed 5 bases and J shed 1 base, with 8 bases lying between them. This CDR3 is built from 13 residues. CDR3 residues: CASSSRIQETQYF. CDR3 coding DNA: TGCGCCAGCAGCTCGCGGATCCAAGAGACCCAGTACTTC.

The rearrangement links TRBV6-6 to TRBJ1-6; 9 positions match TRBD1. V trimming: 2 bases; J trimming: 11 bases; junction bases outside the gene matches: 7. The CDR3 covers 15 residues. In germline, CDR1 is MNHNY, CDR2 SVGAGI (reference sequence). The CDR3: CASSYTGTGNPPLHF. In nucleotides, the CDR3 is TGTGCCAGCAGTTACACCGGGACAGGGAATCCACCCCTCCACTTT.

The CDR3 here is CASSRTGERNQPQHF. The CDR3 DNA reads TGTGCCAGCAGTCGGACAGGGGAGAGGAATCAGCCCCAGCATTTT. V usage is TRBV2 and J usage is TRBJ1-5; 9 bases agree with TRBD1. This CDR3 comprises 15 residues. Germline trimming cut 5 bases from V and 4 bases from J; bases unmatched to any gene: 6. Germline CDR1 is SNHLY and CDR2 is FYNNEI.

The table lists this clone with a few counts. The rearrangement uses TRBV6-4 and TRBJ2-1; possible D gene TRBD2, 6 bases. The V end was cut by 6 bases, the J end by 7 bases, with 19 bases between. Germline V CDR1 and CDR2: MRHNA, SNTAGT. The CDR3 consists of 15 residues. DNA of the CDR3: TGTGCCAGCAGCCCGGGGTTTAGCGGTTTTAATGAGCAGTTCTTC. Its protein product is CASSPGFSGFNEQFF.

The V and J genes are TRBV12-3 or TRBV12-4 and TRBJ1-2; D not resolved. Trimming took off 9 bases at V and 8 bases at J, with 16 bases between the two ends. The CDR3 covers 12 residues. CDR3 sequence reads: CASSPPTSGYTF. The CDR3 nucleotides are TGTGCCAGTTCGCCCCCGACATCGGGCTACACCTTC.

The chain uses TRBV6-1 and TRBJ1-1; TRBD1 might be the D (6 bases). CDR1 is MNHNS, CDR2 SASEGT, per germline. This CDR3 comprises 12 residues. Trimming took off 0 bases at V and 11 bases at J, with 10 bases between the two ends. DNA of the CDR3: TGTGCCAGCAGTGAAGCTTACAGGGAGGCTTTCTTT. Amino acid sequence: CASSEAYREAFF.

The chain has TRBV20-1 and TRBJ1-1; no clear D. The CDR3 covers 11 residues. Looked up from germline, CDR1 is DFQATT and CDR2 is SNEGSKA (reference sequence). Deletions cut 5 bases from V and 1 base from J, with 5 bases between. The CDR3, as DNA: TGCAGTGCTGCAGAGAACACTGAAGCTTTCTTT. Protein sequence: CSAAENTEAFF.

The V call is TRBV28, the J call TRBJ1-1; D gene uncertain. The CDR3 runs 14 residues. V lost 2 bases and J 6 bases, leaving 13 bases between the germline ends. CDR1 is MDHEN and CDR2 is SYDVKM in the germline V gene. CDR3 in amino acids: CASSLTTRRAEAFF. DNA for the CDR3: TGTGCCAGCAGTTTAACGACCCGGAGGGCTGAAGCTTTCTTT.

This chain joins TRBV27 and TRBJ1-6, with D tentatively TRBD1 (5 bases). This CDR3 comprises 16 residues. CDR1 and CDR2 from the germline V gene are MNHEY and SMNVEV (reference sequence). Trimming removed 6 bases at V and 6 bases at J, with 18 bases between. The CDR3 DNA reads TGTGCCAGCAGCTACCAGGGTCGGTTAACTAATTCACCCCTCCACTTT. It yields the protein CASSYQGRLTNSPLHF.